These 22 T cell receptor beta chains originate from one sample sequenced in a study of response to subunit inactivated influenza vaccine. TCRdb reanalysed the RT-PCR reads using MiXCR and keeps one entry per CDR3 protein. Here the sample spans roughly 650,000 distinct CDR3 sequences, approximately 14% being singletons. The specimen comprised PBMCs from blood, sampled 14 days before vaccination. The origin of the receptors is a man in his forties or fifties who received an inactivated influenza vaccine.

This clonotype has only a few counts. V is TRBV4-1 and J is TRBJ2-1, with 8 nucleotides matching TRBD2. Germline V gene data show CDR1 as MGHRA and CDR2 as YSYEKL. J was trimmed by 4 bases and V by 1 base; bases with no gene match: 6. The CDR3 is 16 amino acids. CDR3 bases: TGCGCCAGCAGCCAAGGTCGAGCGGGGGATTACAATGAGCAGTTCTTC. Amino acids: CASSQGRAGDYNEQFF.

The table lists this clonotype with a few counts. This sequence joins TRBV5-1 and TRBJ2-1; D gene uncertain. Germline CDR1 reads SGHRS; CDR2 reads YFSETQ. V was cut by 1 base and J by 3 bases, with 8 bases left in between. CDR3 size: 14 residues. CDR3 coding DNA: TGCGCCAGCAGCTTGAGTTCGTTCTACAATGAGCAGTTCTTC. Translation: CASSLSSFYNEQFF.

This clonotype showed up just a few times. The rearrangement links TRBV25-1 to TRBJ1-1; no definite D call. Germline V gives CDR1 MGHDK, CDR2 SYGVNS. Trimming stripped 3 bases from V and 1 base from J, with 9 bases between. This CDR3 is 14 amino acids long. CDR3 in amino acids: CASSEREGNTEAFF. The CDR3 DNA reads TGTGCCAGCAGTGAGAGGGAGGGGAACACTGAAGCTTTCTTT.

This clonotype was seen repeatedly, ten times or more. V and J are TRBV12-3 or TRBV12-4 and TRBJ1-6; D gene unclear. The CDR3 totals 13 residues. Trimming stripped 6 bases from V and 7 bases from J, with 10 bases between. The DNA of the CDR3 is TGTGCCAGCAGCCGAATAGGGAATTCACCCCTCCACTTT. This encodes CASSRIGNSPLHF.

In DNA form, the CDR3 reads TGTGCCAGCAGCGTCGGGACAGTGGGCGGGGAGCTGTTTTTT. Translation gives CASSVGTVGGELFF. This chain joins TRBV9 and TRBJ2-2; 7 bases line up with TRBD1. The germline gives CDR1 SGDLS, CDR2 YYNGEE. This CDR3 region has 14 residues. The V segment lost 2 bases and the J segment 7 bases; nucleotides outside the gene matches: 5.

The gene calls are TRBV12-5 and TRBJ2-1; the match to TRBD1 covers 10 bases. The CDR3 is made up of 12 amino acids. CDR1 and CDR2 (germline): LGHNT, FRNRAP. In DNA form, the CDR3 reads TGTGCGAGGACAGGGGGCTACAATGAGCAGTTCTTC. Encoded protein: CARTGGYNEQFF.

In its sample, this clonotype was seen once. The chain links TRBV12-3 or TRBV12-4 to TRBJ2-3; 9 nucleotides align to TRBD2. With 5 bases clipped from V and 1 base from J, the junction kept 7 bases outside the gene matches. This CDR3 comprises 16 residues. CDR3: CASSPFRTSGTDTQYF. The CDR3 DNA is TGTGCCAGCAGTCCCTTCCGGACTAGCGGCACAGATACGCAGTATTTT.

This clonotype occurred many times. The V gene is TRBV7-2, the J gene TRBJ2-1; D is uncertain. Germline CDR1 reads SGHTA; CDR2 reads FQGNSA. The CDR3 has 15 residues. V lost 0 bases, J lost 2 bases, and 8 bases lay in between. CDR3 protein: CASSLAGPTYNEQFF. DNA of the CDR3: TGTGCCAGCAGCTTAGCGGGCCCAACCTACAATGAGCAGTTCTTC.

This clonotype appeared a few times. The chain couples TRBV29-1 to TRBJ2-7; the D is unclear. CDR1 and CDR2 from the germline V gene are SQVTM and ANQGSEA. The V and J ends lost 4 bases and 0 bases respectively, with 10 bases between them. The CDR3 extends over 13 amino acids. DNA of the CDR3: TGCAGCGTTGGGCAGGCTCCCTCCTACGAGCAGTACTTC. It is translated as CSVGQAPSYEQYF.

V gene TRBV3-1 combines with J gene TRBJ2-5, with D tentatively TRBD2 (6 bases). This CDR3 has 16 residues. Trimming left V 0 bases short and J 7 bases short, with 18 bases between. The V gene's germline CDR1 is LGHDT and CDR2 YNNKEL (reference sequence). CDR3 DNA: TGTGCCAGCAGCCAAGATCGCTCCGGGAGTTCGGGGACCCAGTACTTC. Translated, it gives CASSQDRSGSSGTQYF.

This clonotype occurred a few times. The chain links TRBV30 to TRBJ1-5, with TRBD1 matching 7 bases. CDR3 length: 15 amino acids. V lost 1 base, J lost 3 bases, and 6 bases stayed unmatched. The germline V gene encodes CDR1 GTSNPN and CDR2 SVGIG (reference sequence). The CDR3 DNA reads TGTGCCTGGAGTGCCCCCACAGGGGCCAATCAGCCCCAGCATTTT. Its translation: CAWSAPTGANQPQHF.

In its sample, this clonotype was seen a few times. This sequence joins TRBV5-1 and TRBJ2-3; perhaps D is TRBD1 or TRBD2 (5 bases each). Germline V gene sequence: CDR1 SGHRS, CDR2 YFSETQ. The germline V and J ends were trimmed by 0 bases and 0 bases, with 20 bases remaining between them. The CDR3 spans 19 residues. The CDR3 DNA follows: TGCGCCAGCAGCTTGGACCCCCCCGTGAAGGGACGGAGCACAGATACGCAGTATTTT. Translation gives CASSLDPPVKGRSTDTQYF.

In this sample, this clonotype turned up a few times. The chain is built from TRBV5-1 and TRBJ2-1, with TRBD1 matching 8 bases. CDR1 and CDR2 from the germline V gene are SGHRS and YFSETQ. CDR3 length: 13 amino acids. J gave up 6 bases and V 6 bases, and 5 bases lay outside the gene matches. In DNA form, the CDR3 reads TGCGCCAGCACCGGACAGGGCTTCAATGAGCAGTTCTTC. It yields the protein CASTGQGFNEQFF. Filled out from reference TRBV5-1 and TRBJ2-1, the complete variable domain reads KAGVTQTPRYLIKTRGQQVTLSCSPISGHRSVSWYQQTPGQGLQFLFEYFSETQRNKGNFPGRFSGRQFSNSRSEMNVSTLELGDSALYLCASTGQGFNEQFFGPGTRLTVL.

This clonotype has a handful of counts. The chain combines TRBV5-1 with TRBJ2-5; weak D call: TRBD1 (6 bases). Trimming left V 3 bases short and J 4 bases short, with 19 bases between. This CDR3 region has 16 residues. Germline CDR1 and CDR2: SGHRS and YFSETQ. CDR3 sequence: CASSSEGHSPGETQYF. DNA for the CDR3: TGCGCCAGCAGCTCCGAGGGACACTCACCAGGAGAGACCCAGTACTTC.

Only a few counts were recorded for this clonotype. The chain recombines TRBV4-1 with TRBJ2-2; D gene ambiguous. Trimming took off 2 bases at V and 6 bases at J, with 13 bases between the two ends. This CDR3 contains 15 residues. In germline, CDR1 is MGHRA, CDR2 YSYEKL. CDR3 nucleotide sequence: TGCGCCAGCAGCCAAAGACAACGAGGTTCCGGGGAGCTGTTTTTT. Translating it yields CASSQRQRGSGELFF.

The chain combines TRBV4-2 with TRBJ1-6; 10 bases match TRBD1. Germline V gene lookup returns CDR1 LGHNA and CDR2 YNFKEQ. The trim removed 2 bases at V and 9 bases at J, leaving 1 base unmatched. The CDR3 covers 14 residues. The CDR3 coding sequence is TGTGCCAGCAGCCAATGGACAGGGGGTTCACCCCTCCACTTT. It is translated as CASSQWTGGSPLHF.

The genes are TRBV5-1 and TRBJ1-2, with D possibly being TRBD1 (6 bases). The CDR3 extends over 15 amino acids. The germline CDR1 and CDR2 sequences are SGHRS and YFSETQ. Trimming shortened V by 4 bases and J by 4 bases, and 17 bases separated the two germline ends. CDR3 coding DNA: TGCGCCAGCAGCCAAGGACAGCGAGCTATCTATGGCTACACCTTC. Its translation: CASSQGQRAIYGYTF.

This clonotype appeared a few times. J is TRBJ2-1 and V is TRBV25-1; D ambiguous. The germline CDR1 and CDR2 sequences are MGHDK and SYGVNS. The V end was cut by 5 bases, the J end by 8 bases, with 16 bases between. The CDR3 totals 14 residues. CDR3 residues: CASSMQASGYEQFF. DNA of the CDR3: TGTGCCAGCAGTATGCAAGCGTCTGGGTATGAGCAGTTCTTC.

This clonotype was counted many times. The genes are TRBV28 and TRBJ2-1, with 7 bases aligning to TRBD2. Germline trimming cut 3 bases from V and 6 bases from J; bases unmatched to any gene: 5. CDR1 and CDR2 from the germline V gene are MDHEN and SYDVKM. This CDR3 contains 14 residues. CDR3 amino acids: CASSFRLAGNEQFF. CDR3 nucleotide sequence: TGTGCCAGCAGTTTCCGACTAGCTGGCAATGAGCAGTTCTTC.

V usage is TRBV27 and J usage is TRBJ1-6, with 9 positions matching TRBD1. The germline V gene encodes CDR1 MNHEY and CDR2 SMNVEV (reference sequence). Unmatched junction bases numbered 3, after V lost 5 bases and J lost 10 bases. The CDR3 totals 13 residues. The CDR3 DNA follows: TGTGCCAGCAGTCGTACAGGGGGCTCACCCCTCCACTTT. Amino acids: CASSRTGGSPLHF.

This clonotype was counted at least ten times. The V gene is TRBV20-1, the J gene TRBJ2-7; D is possibly TRBD2 (5 bases). The V end was cut by 5 bases, the J end by 5 bases, with 7 bases between. Germline V gene data show CDR1 as DFQATT and CDR2 as SNEGSKA (reference sequence). The CDR3 totals 10 residues. The CDR3 nucleotides read TGCAGTGCTGGGGAGAACGAGCAGTACTTC. It specifies CSAGENEQYF.

This clonotype has more than one count but fewer than ten. This chain connects TRBV21-1 to TRBJ2-3; TRBD1, the table's D call, was not compared with the DNA. TRBV21-1 is designated a pseudogene. CDR3 size: 16 residues. CDR3 nucleotide sequence: TGTGCCAGCAGCAAAGCCCCGACAGGGAAGACAGATACGCAGTATTTT. This sequence encodes CASSKAPTGKTDTQYF.